This entry concerns a single T cell receptor beta chain. This entry belongs to a study of cytomegalovirus exposure and HLA in healthy donors. CDR1 SGHVS and CDR2 FQNEAQ come from the germline V gene. The V gene lost 7 bases and the J gene lost 1 base, with 16 bases spanning the gap. The CDR3 loop spans 15 amino acids. PCR was performed using 60 Vbeta and 13 Jbeta primers. Method: immunoSEQ multiplex PCR; TCRdb's copy keeps in-frame clones and lacks some. There are approximately 190,000 clones in the sample; more than 70% occur only once, and approximately 1.8% lies in the top ten. The specimen was PBMCs. The chain combines TRBV7-8 with TRBJ1-1, with D tentatively TRBD1 (5 bases). This TCR was recovered from a middle-aged man in good health and CMV-seropositive. CDR3 residues: CASTRTGVGNTEAFF. DNA for the CDR3: TGTGCCAGCACCCGAACGGGGGTAGGGAACACTGAAGCTTTCTTT.